This T cell receptor (beta chain) was identified in a study of T cells in Graves' hyperthyroidism and ophthalmopathy. Study-level findings and limits: Most clonotypes expanded in the thyroid (above 0.001) were also present in blood. Ophthalmopathy stood apart from stable hyperthyroidism in a 13 V-J model.

Note on this clonotype: Its cognate antigen is unknown.

TCR beta CDR3 regions were amplified from RNA. Researchers ran a first-round RT-PCR on the TCR CDR3 using the HTBI primer set. TCRdb re-analysed the multiplex PCR reads in MiXCR, keeping a single row per CDR3 protein. The sample holds around 660,000 distinct CDR3 sequences, about 45% seen once. The V and J ends lost 4 bases and 3 bases respectively, with 13 bases between them. Germline lookup yields CDR1 LNHDA and CDR2 SQIVND (reference sequence). CDR3 length equals 14 residues. Each diagnosis was grounded in clinical symptoms, serum thyroxine and TRAb, thyroid ultrasound, and orbital computed tomography.

Specimen: peripheral blood or thyroid tissue (not recorded which). The genes are TRBV19 and TRBJ2-7; no clear D. This TCR was sampled from an adult man with Graves' disease, either hyperthyroidism or ophthalmopathy (not recorded which). The chain's CDR3 is CASSSTNSLYEQYF. Here the CDR3 DNA reads TGTGCCAGTAGTAGCACTAACTCCCTCTACGAGCAGTACTTC.